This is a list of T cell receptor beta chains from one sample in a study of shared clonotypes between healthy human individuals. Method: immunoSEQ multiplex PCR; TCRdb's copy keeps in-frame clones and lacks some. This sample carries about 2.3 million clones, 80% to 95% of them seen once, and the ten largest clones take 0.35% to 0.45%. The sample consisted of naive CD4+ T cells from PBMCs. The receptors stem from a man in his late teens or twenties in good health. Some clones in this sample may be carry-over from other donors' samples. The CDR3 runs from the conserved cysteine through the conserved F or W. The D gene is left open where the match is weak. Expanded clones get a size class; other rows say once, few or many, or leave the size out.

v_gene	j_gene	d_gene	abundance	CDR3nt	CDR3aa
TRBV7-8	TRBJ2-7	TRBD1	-	TGTGCCAGCAGGTCCCGGACAGGGTCCTCCTACGAGCAGTACTTC	CASRSRTGSSYEQYF
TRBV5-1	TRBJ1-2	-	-	TGCGCCAGCAGCCCGGGGGGGTTCCTTAACTATGGCTACACCTTC	CASSPGGFLNYGYTF
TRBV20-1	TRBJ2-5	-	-	TGCAGTGCTAGATACGGAGAGACCCAGTACTTC	CSARYGETQYF
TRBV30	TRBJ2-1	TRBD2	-	TGTGCCTGGAGTGTACTAGCGGGAGGGCTCGGGAAGTTCTTC	CAWSVLAGGLGKFF
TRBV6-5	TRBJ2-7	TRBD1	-	TGTGCCAGCAGTTACAGGGGGCACGAGCAGTACTTC	CASSYRGHEQYF
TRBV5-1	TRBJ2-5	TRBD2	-	TGCGCCAGCTCCCTTGGCCGACTAGCGGGGGGAAAGACCCAGTACTTC	CASSLGRLAGGKTQYF
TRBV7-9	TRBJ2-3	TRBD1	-	TGTGCCAGCAGCTGGGGACAGACCACAGATACGCAGTATTTT	CASSWGQTTDTQYF
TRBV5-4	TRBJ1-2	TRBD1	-	TGTGCCAGCAGCTTACCGGACAGGGAAGGCTACACCTTC	CASSLPDREGYTF
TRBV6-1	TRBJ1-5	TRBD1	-	TGTGCCAGCAGTGACCACGGTGGGGACAGGACCCTAAATCAGCCCCAGCATTTT	CASSDHGGDRTLNQPQHF
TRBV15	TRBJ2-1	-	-	TGTGCCACCAGCAGGGTGCGGGACGCGCAGTTCTTC	CATSRVRDAQFF
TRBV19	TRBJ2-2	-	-	TGTGGGGTACGGGACGGCTTCGGGGAGCTGTTTTTT	CGVRDGFGELFF
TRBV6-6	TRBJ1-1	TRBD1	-	TGTGCCAGCAGTTCGCCGGGACAGGTGAACACTGAAGCTTTCTTT	CASSSPGQVNTEAFF
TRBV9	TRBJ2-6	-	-	TGTGCCAGCAGCGGGGGCAGCGGGGCCAACGTCCTGACTTTC	CASSGGSGANVLTF
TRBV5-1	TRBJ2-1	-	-	TGCGCCAGCAGCCCCAACGATGAGCAGTTCTTC	CASSPNDEQFF
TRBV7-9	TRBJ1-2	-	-	TGTGCCAGCAGCTACGTTCCGGGGTGGGGGTCGGACTATGGCTACACCTTC	CASSYVPGWGSDYGYTF
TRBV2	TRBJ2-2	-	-	TGTGCCAGCAAACCCGTGGGCCTTAGCGGCACCGGGGAGCTGTTTTTT	CASKPVGLSGTGELFF
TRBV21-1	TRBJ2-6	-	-	TGTGCCAGCAGCAAGGGTGCAGGAGCTCGGACTGGTGGGGCCAACGTCCTGACTTTC	CASSKGAGARTGGANVLTF
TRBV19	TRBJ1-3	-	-	TGTGCCGCCACCGACAGGCGTTCTGGAAACACCATATATTTT	CAATDRRSGNTIYF
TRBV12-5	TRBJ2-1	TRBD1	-	TGTGCTAGTGGGGCGGGACAGGGGGTCGATGAGCAGTTCTTC	CASGAGQGVDEQFF
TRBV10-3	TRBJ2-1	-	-	TGTGCCATCAGTGGCCAGGGCGGCAGCTCCTACAATGAGCAGTTCTTC	CAISGQGGSSYNEQFF
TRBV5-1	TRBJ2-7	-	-	TGCGCCAGCAGCTTGGCCGGGACACGCTACGAGCAGTACTTC	CASSLAGTRYEQYF
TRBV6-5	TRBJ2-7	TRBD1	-	TGTGCCAGCACTAAAGGGACAGGGGGAACTTTCGAGCAGTACTTC	CASTKGTGGTFEQYF
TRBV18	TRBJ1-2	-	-	TGTGCCAGCTCACCAGCTAACTATGGCTACACCTTC	CASSPANYGYTF
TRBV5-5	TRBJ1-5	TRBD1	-	TGTGCCAGCAGTCAAACCGGGACAGACAATCAGCCCCAGCATTTT	CASSQTGTDNQPQHF
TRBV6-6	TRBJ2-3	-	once	TGTGCCAGCAGACATGCGGACAGCGCAGATACGCAGTATTTT	CASRHADSADTQYF
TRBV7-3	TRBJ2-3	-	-	TGTGCCAGCAGCTTAAGGGGCCCAGGTACGCAGTATTTT	CASSLRGPGTQYF
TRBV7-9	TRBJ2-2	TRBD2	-	TGTGCCAGCAGCCCCGCAACTAGCGACACCGGGGAGCTGTTTTTT	CASSPATSDTGELFF
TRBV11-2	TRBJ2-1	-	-	TGTGCCAGCAGGTTGCCTTGGCACTCCTACAATGAGCAGTTCTTC	CASRLPWHSYNEQFF
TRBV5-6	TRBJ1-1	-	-	TGTGCCAGCAGCTGGCTCCAGGGTAAGACTGAAGCTTTCTTT	CASSWLQGKTEAFF
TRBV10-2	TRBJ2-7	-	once	TGCGCCAGCAGTCGATCCTACGAGCAGTACTTC	CASSRSYEQYF
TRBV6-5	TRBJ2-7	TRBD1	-	TGTGCCAGCAGTTACCGCAGGGGGAGAATTAAGGACGAGCAGTACTTC	CASSYRRGRIKDEQYF
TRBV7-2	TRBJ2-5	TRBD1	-	TGTGCCAGCAGCTTAGCGTACGACAGGGGGCTGGAGACCCAGTACTTC	CASSLAYDRGLETQYF
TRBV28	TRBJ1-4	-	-	TGTGCCAGCAGCTTCTACCTGACAGGTGGTAATGAAAAACTGTTTTTT	CASSFYLTGGNEKLFF
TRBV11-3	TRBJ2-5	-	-	TGTGCCAGCAGCTTAGATTCGGCAGGCCAAGAGACCCAGTACTTC	CASSLDSAGQETQYF
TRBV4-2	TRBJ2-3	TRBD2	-	TGTGCCAGCAGCGCGGGAGGTCGGAAAGATACGCAGTATTTT	CASSAGGRKDTQYF
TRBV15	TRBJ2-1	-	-	TGTGCCACCAGCCCACACGAAGCGCCCGGGACTCTCTCCTACAATGAGCAGTTCTTC	CATSPHEAPGTLSYNEQFF
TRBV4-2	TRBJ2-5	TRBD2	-	TGTGCCAGCAGCCAAGATGGGACTAGCGGGACCCTCAGAAAGACCCAGTACTTC	CASSQDGTSGTLRKTQYF
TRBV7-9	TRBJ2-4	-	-	TGTGCCAGCAGCCGCCTTCTAGATCTAGCCAAAAACATTCAGTACTTC	CASSRLLDLAKNIQYF
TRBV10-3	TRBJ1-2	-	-	TGTGCCATCAGTGAGTCTATCATCGGCGGGGATAACTATGGCTACACCTTC	CAISESIIGGDNYGYTF
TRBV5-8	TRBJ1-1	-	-	TGTGCCAGCAGCTTGGACCAGAACACTGAAGCTTTCTTT	CASSLDQNTEAFF
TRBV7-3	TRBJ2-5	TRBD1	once	TGTGCCAGCAGCCAGGACAGGGGCGAGACCCAGTACTTC	CASSQDRGETQYF
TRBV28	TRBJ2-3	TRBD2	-	TGTGCCAGCAGTTTACCAGCGGGGTTCGGGGATACGCAGTATTTT	CASSLPAGFGDTQYF
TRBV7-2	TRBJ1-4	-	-	TGTGCCAGCAGCTCAGACCCAGGTTATGAAAAACTGTTTTTT	CASSSDPGYEKLFF
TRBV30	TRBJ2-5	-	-	TGTGCCTGGGGGACCGACTGGGGACAAGAGACCCAGTACTTC	CAWGTDWGQETQYF
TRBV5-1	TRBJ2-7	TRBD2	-	TGCGCCAGCAGCTATATAGCGGGAGGGAGCTCCTACGAGCAGTACTTC	CASSYIAGGSSYEQYF